The 11 T cell receptor beta chains given below trace back to one sample, sequenced in a study of siplizumab effects on memory and regulatory T cells. Produced via immunoSEQ multiplex PCR; TCRdb's table is partial and in-frame only. The table lists tens of thousands of clones, roughly nine tenths of them singletons. The sequenced material came from CD8+ T cells sorted from blood. The receptors come from a human donor in good health.

The chain joins TRBV2 to TRBJ1-5; D gene unclear. CDR3 length: 14 amino acids. The germline V gene has CDR1 SNHLY and CDR2 FYNNEI. V gave up 1 base and J gave up 7 bases, with 11 bases separating them. The CDR3, as DNA: TGTGCCAGCAGTGAAGTGGACCGGGGACAGCCCCAGCATTTT. This sequence encodes CASSEVDRGQPQHF. Using reference TRBV2 and TRBJ1-5 for the parts outside the CDR3, the full variable domain is EPEVTQTPSHQVTQMGQEVILRCVPISNHLYFYWYRQILGQKVEFLVSFYNNEISEKSEIFDDQFSVERPDGSNFTLKIRSTKLEDSAMYFCASSEVDRGQPQHFGDGTRLSIL.

The genes are TRBV10-3 and TRBJ2-1; 7 nucleotides match TRBD2. The CDR3 has 16 residues. In germline, CDR1 is ENHRY, CDR2 SYGVKD. V dropped 3 bases and J dropped 1; count of bases not matched to a gene: 6. CDR3 residues: CAISEAGPQSYNEQFF. CDR3 in DNA: TGTGCCATCAGTGAAGCGGGGCCCCAATCCTACAATGAGCAGTTCTTC.

This chain links TRBV5-8 with TRBJ2-7; D gene ambiguous. The V end was cut by 7 bases, the J end by 0 bases, with 14 bases between. Germline CDR1 and CDR2: SGHTS and YDEGEE. The CDR3 has 14 residues. This chain's CDR3 is CASDPPGSSYEQYF. The CDR3 coding sequence is TGTGCCAGCGATCCCCCCGGCAGCTCCTACGAGCAGTACTTC. The full variable domain, its missing parts supplied by reference TRBV5-8 and TRBJ2-7, is EAGVTQSPTHLIKTRGQQATLRCSPISGHTSVYWYQQALGLGLQFLLWYDEGEERNRGNFPPRFSGRQFPNYSSELNVNALELEDSALYLCASDPPGSSYEQYFGPGTRLTVT.

The V and J genes are TRBV7-9 and TRBJ2-5; 10 bases are shared with TRBD2. This CDR3 contains 16 residues. Germline V gene lookup returns CDR1 SEHNR and CDR2 FQNEAQ (reference sequence). Unmatched junction bases numbered 9, after V lost 5 bases and J lost 3 bases. The CDR3 spells CASSRSSGRAKETQYF. The CDR3 region has the DNA TGTGCCAGCAGCCGTTCCAGCGGGAGGGCCAAAGAGACCCAGTACTTC.

V gene TRBV7-6 combines with J gene TRBJ2-3, with 7 bases lining up with TRBD2. The V segment lost 5 bases and the J segment 0 bases; nucleotides outside the gene matches: 8. The V gene's germline CDR1 is SGHVS and CDR2 FNYEAQ. The CDR3 runs 16 residues. CDR3 sequence: CASSPRASGSTDTQYF. The CDR3 region has the DNA TGTGCCAGCAGCCCCCGGGCTAGCGGAAGCACAGATACGCAGTATTTT.

The rearrangement uses TRBV7-3 and TRBJ2-1, with a tentative D call TRBD2 (6 bases). CDR1 and CDR2 from the germline V gene are SGHTA and FQGTGA. V lost 5 bases, J lost 9 bases, and 11 bases lay in between. The CDR3 is 12 amino acids. CDR3 DNA sequence: TGTGCCAGCAGCCACGGGGGAGGTGAGCAGTTCTTC. Translating it yields CASSHGGGEQFF.

The chain carries TRBV6-5 and TRBJ2-7; 7 bases match TRBD1. The germline V gene encodes CDR1 MNHEY and CDR2 SVGAGI. V shed 6 bases, J shed 3 bases, and the junction held 8 bases outside the gene matches. CDR3 length: 14 residues. CDR3 nucleotides: TGTGCCAGCAGCGAGACAGGGTGGGGCTACGAGCAGTACTTC. This sequence encodes CASSETGWGYEQYF.

In regard to this clone: The sample carries other DNA sequences with the same CDR3. The gene calls are TRBV5-4 and TRBJ2-7, with D unclear. There are 13 residues in the CDR3. V lost 4 bases and J 1 base, leaving 9 bases between the germline ends. Per germline, CDR1 SGHNT and CDR2 YYREEE (reference sequence). CDR3 sequence reads: CASSPGRSYEQYF. In DNA, the CDR3 is TGTGCCAGCAGCCCCGGACGGTCCTACGAGCAGTACTTC.

The chain recombines TRBV5-5 with TRBJ1-4, with D unresolved. The germline CDR1 and CDR2 sequences are SGHKS and YYEKEE (reference sequence). The CDR3 is 13 residues long. V dropped 2 bases and J dropped 3 bases, with 5 bases sitting between them. CDR3 nucleotide sequence: TGTGCCAGCAGCTTTTACGCTAATGAAAAACTGTTTTTT. It yields the protein CASSFYANEKLFF.

The rearrangement links TRBV19 to TRBJ2-3; no definite D call. Trimming pared 1 base from V and 4 bases from J, leaving 12 bases between. Germline V CDR1 and CDR2: LNHDA, SQIVND (reference sequence). The CDR3 loop spans 15 amino acids. The CDR3 bases are TGTGCCAGTAGTATAGGGTCCCTCGACGCAGATACGCAGTATTTT. It specifies CASSIGSLDADTQYF.

V is TRBV27 and J is TRBJ1-1, with 7 nucleotides matching TRBD1. This CDR3 comprises 14 residues. The germline V gene encodes CDR1 MNHEY and CDR2 SMNVEV (reference sequence). J was trimmed by 4 bases and V by 5 bases; bases with no gene match: 7. This CDR3 reads CASSQGQVFTEAFF. In DNA form, the CDR3 reads TGTGCCAGCAGTCAAGGACAGGTCTTCACTGAAGCTTTCTTT.